The entry below gives a single T cell receptor beta chain sequence along with its context. Its recognized antigen is unknown. No per-base quality is available; no much larger clone lies one base away. The sample belongs to a study of blood T cell repertoires in COVID-19 (dated by TCRdb to about 2020). As for the study more broadly: The collaborator samples originated in the United States, Italy and Spain and spanned the acute and convalescent phases of COVID-19. The dataset comprised deeply sampled blood TCRbeta repertoires from subjects exposed to, actively infected with, or recovered from COVID-19. Where available, HLA class I and class II types were taken from metadata supplied by the sample provider and were not determined by assay-based typing. A de-identified subject ID, COVID-19 status, age in years and sex were almost always included in the sample metadata. The prospective study material was composed of cDNA or gDNA derived from T cells, B-cell-depleted T cells, or PBMCs. Samples came from the ongoing ImmuneRACE study (first 160 participants) plus 1,254 subjects from 6 global collaborators. The repertoires were released in a freely available public database meant as a resource for research on the immune response to SARS-CoV-2. What the study reported, not specific to this receptor: Clinical and demographic metadata were provided uncurated, with the amount varying by source and participant.

V loses 4 bases of germline sequence and J loses 4 bases, and the interval between the two ends is 14 bases. The CDR3 starts with the cysteine, ends with the phenylalanine, and has 14 residues. Only the CDR3 region is kept as DNA, spanning 42 bases read in frame from base 1. Looking up the germline V gene yields CDR1 SGHRS and CDR2 YFSETQ. In Seattle, one collaborating source enrolled patients while the infection was active and tracked those patients longitudinally over the course of disease. Each collaborating institution followed its own protocols to collect whole blood in K2EDTA tubes. For TCRbeta analysis, collaborator samples were shipped as frozen whole blood, as isolated PBMCs, or as DNA extracted from either sample type. TCRbeta CDR3 regions were amplified from genomic DNA using the immunoSEQ Assay, a bias-controlled multiplex PCR. As for how the authors treated the data: Within the assay, amplification of reference gene primers was used to estimate how many nucleated cells each sample contained. To quantify the absolute abundance of each unique TCRbeta CDR3 rearrangement, sequence reads were collapsed and filtered. Productive Simpson clonality was computed per sample as the square root of Simpson's diversity index over productive rearrangements. Drawn from immuneACCESS, this table holds only the in-frame rearrangements with V and J called that TCRdb kept. Clones are partly lost; checked studies trace under half to an unresolved V gene and leave the rest unexplained. V and J calls and clone size follow that table, whereas D and trimming were derived from the DNA. Within this sample are about 200,000 clones, with approximately 85% of them counted one time only. The top ten hold approximately 8% of the sample.

Sequencing input: peripheral blood. The receptor's source is a woman of 80 years or more with COVID-19, enrolled during active disease. The rearrangement joined TRBV5-1 to TRBJ2-5; the D segment could be TRBD2, given 6 matching bases. For the CDR3, the sequence is CASSRLPGAETQYF. The DNA sequence reads TGCGCCAGCAGCCGCTTGCCGGGAGCAGAGACCCAGTACTTC.